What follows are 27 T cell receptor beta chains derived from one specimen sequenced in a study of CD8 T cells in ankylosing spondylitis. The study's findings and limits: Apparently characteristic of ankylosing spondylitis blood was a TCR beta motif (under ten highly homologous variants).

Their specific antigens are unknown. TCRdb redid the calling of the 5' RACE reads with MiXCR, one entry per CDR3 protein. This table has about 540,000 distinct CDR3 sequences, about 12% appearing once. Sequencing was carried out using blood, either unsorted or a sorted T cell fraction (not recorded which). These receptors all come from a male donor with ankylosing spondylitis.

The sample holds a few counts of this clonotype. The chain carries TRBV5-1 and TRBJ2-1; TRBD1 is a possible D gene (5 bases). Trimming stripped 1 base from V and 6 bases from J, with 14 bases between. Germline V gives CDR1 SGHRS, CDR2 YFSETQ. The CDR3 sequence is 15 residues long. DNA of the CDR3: TGCGCCAGCAGCTTGCGGCAGGGTCAGAGCAATGAGCAGTTCTTC. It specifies CASSLRQGQSNEQFF.

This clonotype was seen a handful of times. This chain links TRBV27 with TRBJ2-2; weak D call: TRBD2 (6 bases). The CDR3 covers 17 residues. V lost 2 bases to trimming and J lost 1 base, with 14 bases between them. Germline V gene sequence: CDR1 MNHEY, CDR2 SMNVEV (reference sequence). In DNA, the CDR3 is TGTGCCAGCAGTTTACTCTCGGGAGTTATGAACACCGGGGAGCTGTTTTTT. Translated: CASSLLSGVMNTGELFF.

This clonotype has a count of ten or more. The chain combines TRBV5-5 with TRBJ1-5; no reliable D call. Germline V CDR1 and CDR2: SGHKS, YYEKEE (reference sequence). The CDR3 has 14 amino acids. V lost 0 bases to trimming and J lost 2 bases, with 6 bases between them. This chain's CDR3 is CASSLDSRNQPQHF. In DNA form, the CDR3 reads TGTGCCAGCAGCTTGGACTCGCGCAATCAGCCCCAGCATTTT. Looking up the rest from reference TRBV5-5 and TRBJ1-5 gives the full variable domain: DAGVTQSPTHLIKTRGQQVTLRCSPISGHKSVSWYQQVLGQGPQFIFQYYEKEERGRGNFPDRFSARQFPNYSSELNVNALLLGDSALYLCASSLDSRNQPQHFGDGTRLSIL.

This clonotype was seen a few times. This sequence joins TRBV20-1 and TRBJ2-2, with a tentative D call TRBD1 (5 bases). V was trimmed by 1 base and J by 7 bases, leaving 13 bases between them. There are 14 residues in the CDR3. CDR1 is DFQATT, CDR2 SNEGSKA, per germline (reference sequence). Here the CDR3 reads CSARASQGSGELFF. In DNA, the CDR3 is TGCAGTGCTAGAGCGTCCCAGGGCAGCGGGGAGCTGTTTTTT.

The CDR3 protein is CSARVGWGVLFRTYEQYV. CDR3 in DNA: TGCAGTGCTAGGGTTGGTTGGGGGGTATTATTTCGGACCTACGAGCAGTACGTC. The chain links TRBV20-1 to TRBJ2-7; a weak D match, TRBD2 (6 bases). With 3 bases removed from V and 2 bases from J, the gap between germline ends came to 26 bases. Germline assignment: CDR1 DFQATT and CDR2 SNEGSKA (reference sequence). The CDR3 is 18 amino acids.

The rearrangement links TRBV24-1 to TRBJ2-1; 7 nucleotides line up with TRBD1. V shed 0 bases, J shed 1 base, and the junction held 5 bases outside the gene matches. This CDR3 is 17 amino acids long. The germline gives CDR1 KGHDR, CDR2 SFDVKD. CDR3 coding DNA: TGTGCCACCAGTGATTTGGATACAGGGGCATCCTACAATGAGCAGTTCTTC. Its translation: CATSDLDTGASYNEQFF.

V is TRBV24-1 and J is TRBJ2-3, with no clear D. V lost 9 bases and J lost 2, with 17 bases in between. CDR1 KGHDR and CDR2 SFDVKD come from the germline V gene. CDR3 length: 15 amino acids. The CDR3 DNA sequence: TGTGCCACCCAAGACCCAACCAGAAACACAGATACGCAGTATTTT. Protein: CATQDPTRNTDTQYF.

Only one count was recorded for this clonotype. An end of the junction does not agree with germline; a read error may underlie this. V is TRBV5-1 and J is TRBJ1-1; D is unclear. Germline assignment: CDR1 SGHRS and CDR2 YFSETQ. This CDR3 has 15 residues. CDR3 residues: CASSLGGIMNTETFF. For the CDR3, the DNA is TGCGCCAGCAGCTTGGGGGGAATAATGAACACTGAAACTTTCTTT.

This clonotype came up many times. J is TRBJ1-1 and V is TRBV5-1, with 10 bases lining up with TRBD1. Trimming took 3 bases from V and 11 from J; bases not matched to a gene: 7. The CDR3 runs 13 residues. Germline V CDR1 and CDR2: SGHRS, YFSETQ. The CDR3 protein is CASSSGTGVSAFF. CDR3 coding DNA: TGCGCCAGCAGCTCCGGGACAGGGGTTTCTGCTTTCTTT. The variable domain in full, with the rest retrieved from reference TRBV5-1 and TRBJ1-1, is KAGVTQTPRYLIKTRGQQVTLSCSPISGHRSVSWYQQTPGQGLQFLFEYFSETQRNKGNFPGRFSGRQFSNSRSEMNVSTLELGDSALYLCASSSGTGVSAFFGQGTRLTVV.

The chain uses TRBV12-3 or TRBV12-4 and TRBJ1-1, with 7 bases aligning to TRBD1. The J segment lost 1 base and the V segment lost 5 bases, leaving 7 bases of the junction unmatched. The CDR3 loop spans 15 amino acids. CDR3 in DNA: TGTGCCAGCAGTCCTAGACAGGGTCCGAACACTGAAGCTTTCTTT. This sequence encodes CASSPRQGPNTEAFF.

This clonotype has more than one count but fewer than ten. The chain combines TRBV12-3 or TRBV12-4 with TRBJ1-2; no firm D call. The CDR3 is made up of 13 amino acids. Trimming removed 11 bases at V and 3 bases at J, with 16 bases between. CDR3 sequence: CASLDLSDYGYTF. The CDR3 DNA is TGTGCCTCCCTGGACTTATCGGACTATGGCTACACCTTC.

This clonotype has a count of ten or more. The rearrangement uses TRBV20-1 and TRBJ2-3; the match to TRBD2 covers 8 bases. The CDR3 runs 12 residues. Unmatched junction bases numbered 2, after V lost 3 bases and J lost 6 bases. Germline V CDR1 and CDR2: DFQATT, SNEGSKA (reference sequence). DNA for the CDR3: TGCAGTGCTAGCGGGAGGGGCGATACGCAGTATTTT. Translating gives CSASGRGDTQYF.

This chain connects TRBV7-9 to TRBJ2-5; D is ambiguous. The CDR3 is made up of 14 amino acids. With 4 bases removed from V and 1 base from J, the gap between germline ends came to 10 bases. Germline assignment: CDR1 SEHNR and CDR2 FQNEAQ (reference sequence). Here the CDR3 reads CASSSYATQETQYF. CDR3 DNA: TGTGCCAGCAGCTCATATGCGACCCAAGAGACCCAGTACTTC.

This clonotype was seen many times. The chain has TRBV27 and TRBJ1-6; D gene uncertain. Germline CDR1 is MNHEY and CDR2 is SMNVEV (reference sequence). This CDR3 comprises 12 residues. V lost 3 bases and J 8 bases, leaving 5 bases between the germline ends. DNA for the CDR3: TGTGCCAGCAGTTTCCTGGATTCACCCCTCCACTTT. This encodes CASSFLDSPLHF.

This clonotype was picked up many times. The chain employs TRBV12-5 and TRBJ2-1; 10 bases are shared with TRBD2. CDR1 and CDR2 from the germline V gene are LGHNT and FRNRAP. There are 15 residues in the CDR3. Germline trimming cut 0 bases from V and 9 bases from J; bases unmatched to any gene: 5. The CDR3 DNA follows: TGTGCTAGTGGTTTGGTCTCTAGCGGGAGAACTGAGCAGTTCTTC. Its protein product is CASGLVSSGRTEQFF.

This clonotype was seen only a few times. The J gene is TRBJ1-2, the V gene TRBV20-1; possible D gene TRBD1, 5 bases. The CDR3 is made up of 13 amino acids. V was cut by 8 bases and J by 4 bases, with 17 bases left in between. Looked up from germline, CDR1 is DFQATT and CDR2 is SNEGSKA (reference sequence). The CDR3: CSLAAGGFYGYTF. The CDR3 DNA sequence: TGCAGTTTGGCGGCGGGGGGTTTCTATGGCTACACCTTC.

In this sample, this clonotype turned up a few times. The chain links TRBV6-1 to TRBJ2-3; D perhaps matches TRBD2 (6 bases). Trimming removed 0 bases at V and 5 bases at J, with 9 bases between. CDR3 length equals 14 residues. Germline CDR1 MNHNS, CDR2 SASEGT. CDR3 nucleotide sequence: TGTGCCAGCAGTGAAGCACTAGCAATAGATACGCAGTATTTT. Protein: CASSEALAIDTQYF.

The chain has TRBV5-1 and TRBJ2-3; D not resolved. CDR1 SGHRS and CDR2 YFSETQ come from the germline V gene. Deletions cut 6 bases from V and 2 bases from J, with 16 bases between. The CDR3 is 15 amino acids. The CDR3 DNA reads TGCGCCAGCACCTTAGACCTTCCGTCCACAGATACGCAGTATTTT. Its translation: CASTLDLPSTDTQYF.

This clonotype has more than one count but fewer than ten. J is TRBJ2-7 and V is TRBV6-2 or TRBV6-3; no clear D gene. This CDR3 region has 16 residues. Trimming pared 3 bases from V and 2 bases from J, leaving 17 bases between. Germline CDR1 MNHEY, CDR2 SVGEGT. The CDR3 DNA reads TGTGCCAGCAGTTATAACGTAGCAGTGGCCGCCTACGAGCAGTACTTC. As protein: CASSYNVAVAAYEQYF.

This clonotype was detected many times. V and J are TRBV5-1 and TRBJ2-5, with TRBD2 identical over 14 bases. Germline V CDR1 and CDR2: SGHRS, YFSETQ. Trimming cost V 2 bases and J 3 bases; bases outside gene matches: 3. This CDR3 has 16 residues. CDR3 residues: CASSLGTSGSEETQYF. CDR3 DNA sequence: TGCGCCAGCAGCTTAGGGACTAGCGGGAGCGAAGAGACCCAGTACTTC.

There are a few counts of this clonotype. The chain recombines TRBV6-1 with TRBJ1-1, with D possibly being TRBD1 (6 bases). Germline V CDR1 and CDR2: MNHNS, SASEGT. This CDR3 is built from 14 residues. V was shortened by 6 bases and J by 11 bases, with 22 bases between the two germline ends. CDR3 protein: CASRQGPDSLNAFF. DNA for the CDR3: TGTGCCAGCAGACAGGGACCAGATTCATTGAATGCTTTCTTT.

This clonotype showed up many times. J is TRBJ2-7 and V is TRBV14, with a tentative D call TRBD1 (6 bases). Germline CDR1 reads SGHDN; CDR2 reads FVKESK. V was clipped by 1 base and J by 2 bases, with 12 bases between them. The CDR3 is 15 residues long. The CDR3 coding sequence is TGTGCCAGCAGCCAAGCTGGGAAGGGGGCCTACGAGCAGTACTTC. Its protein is CASSQAGKGAYEQYF.

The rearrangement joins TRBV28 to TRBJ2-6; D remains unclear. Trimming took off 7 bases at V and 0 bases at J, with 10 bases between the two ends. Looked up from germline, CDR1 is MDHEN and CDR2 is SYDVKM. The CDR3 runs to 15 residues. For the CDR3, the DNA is TGTGCCAGCACGGATAGGGTCTCTGGGGCCAACGTCCTGACTTTC. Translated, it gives CASTDRVSGANVLTF.

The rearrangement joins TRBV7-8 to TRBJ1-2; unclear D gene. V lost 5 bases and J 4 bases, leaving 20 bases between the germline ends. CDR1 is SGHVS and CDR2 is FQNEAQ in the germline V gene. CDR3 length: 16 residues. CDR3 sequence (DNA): TGTGCCAGCAGCCCCAACGTGGGCATGGGCGGCTATGGCTACACCTTC. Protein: CASSPNVGMGGYGYTF.

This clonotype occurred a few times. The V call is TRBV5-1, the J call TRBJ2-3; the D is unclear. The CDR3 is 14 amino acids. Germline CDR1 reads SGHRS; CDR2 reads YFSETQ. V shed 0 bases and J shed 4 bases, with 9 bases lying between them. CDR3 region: CASSLGTIADTQYF. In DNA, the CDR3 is TGCGCCAGCAGCTTGGGAACCATCGCAGATACGCAGTATTTT.

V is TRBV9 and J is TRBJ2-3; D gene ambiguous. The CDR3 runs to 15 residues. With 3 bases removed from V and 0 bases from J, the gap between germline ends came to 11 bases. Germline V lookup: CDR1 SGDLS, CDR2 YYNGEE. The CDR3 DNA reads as TGTGCCAGCAGCGGGGCAGGAACTAGCACAGATACGCAGTATTTT. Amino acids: CASSGAGTSTDTQYF.

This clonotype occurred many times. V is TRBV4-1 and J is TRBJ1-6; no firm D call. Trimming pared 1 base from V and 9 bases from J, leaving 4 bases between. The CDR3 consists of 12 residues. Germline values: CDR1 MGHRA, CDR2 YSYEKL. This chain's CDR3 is CASSQVASPLHF. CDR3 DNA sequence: TGCGCCAGCAGCCAAGTGGCTTCACCCCTCCACTTT.